This TCR beta chain came from a study of T cell responses to AZD1222 COVID-19 vaccine. Notes on the study in general: There were repertoire samples only from the period after the peak T cell response.

The CDR3 has 14 residues. Germline V gene lookup returns CDR1 LNHDA and CDR2 SQIVND (reference sequence). Trimming removed 7 bases from V and 2 bases from J, with 15 bases in between. Comment on this clone: Its specificity is unknown.

Profiled with immunoSEQ multiplex PCR; TCRdb holds only in-frame clones, not every one. The sample carries about 150,000 clones, about 93% recorded once. Specimen: peripheral blood, collected on day 0 of AZD1222 vaccination. J is TRBJ2-7 and V is TRBV19; D unresolved. The origin of this receptor is an adult in good health. CDR3 amino acids: CASTPWYGTYEQYF. The DNA for the CDR3 is TGTGCCAGTACCCCATGGTATGGAACCTACGAGCAGTACTTC.